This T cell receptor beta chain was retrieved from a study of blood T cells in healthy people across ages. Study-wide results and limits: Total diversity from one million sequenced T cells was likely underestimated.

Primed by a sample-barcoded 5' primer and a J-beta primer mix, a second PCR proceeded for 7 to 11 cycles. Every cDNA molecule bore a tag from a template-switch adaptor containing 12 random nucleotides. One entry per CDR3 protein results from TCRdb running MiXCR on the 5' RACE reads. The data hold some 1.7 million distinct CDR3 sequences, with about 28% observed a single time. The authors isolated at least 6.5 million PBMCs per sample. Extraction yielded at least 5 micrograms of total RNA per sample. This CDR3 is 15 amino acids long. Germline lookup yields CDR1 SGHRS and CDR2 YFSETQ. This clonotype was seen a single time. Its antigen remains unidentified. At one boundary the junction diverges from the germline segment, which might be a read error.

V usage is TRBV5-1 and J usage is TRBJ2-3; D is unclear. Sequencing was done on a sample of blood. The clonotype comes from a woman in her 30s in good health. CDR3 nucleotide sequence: TGCGCCGGCAGCTCCAGCATACCCAGCACAGATACGCAGTATTTT. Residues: CAGSSSIPSTDTQYF.